This T cell receptor (beta chain) was captured by sequencing in a study of shared clonotypes between healthy human individuals. Study findings and constraints: Clonotypes shared by all four sorted-subset donors had higher generation probabilities than non-shared clonotypes.

This CDR3 has 17 residues. V shed 4 bases and J shed 6 bases, with 24 bases lying between them. Germline-derived CDR1 and CDR2 are SGHRS and YFSETQ. For this clone: Its matching antigen is unknown.

The table came from immunoSEQ multiplex PCR; TCRdb's copy has only in-frame clones and leaves some out. The data show millions of clones, approximately 90% seen once. This rearrangement joins TRBV5-1 to TRBJ2-3, with D tentatively TRBD2 (6 bases). The clonotype originates from a man between 18 and 35 years old in good health. The sequencing input was naive CD4+ T cells sorted from blood. Regarding subset: CD45RA+ positively selected. CDR3 nucleotide sequence: TGCGCCAGCAGCCTCGATAGGAGGGACGATGGGTCCGATACGCAGTATTTT. Translated: CASSLDRRDDGSDTQYF.